This T cell receptor beta chain appears in the sequencing data of a study of siplizumab effects on memory and regulatory T cells. Findings of the study overall: There was no confirmation of the suppressive function of proliferating Tregs from siplizumab cultures. Most alloreactive clones went unmapped to unstimulated subsets; only a minor fraction mapped. The Treg-derived share of mappable alloreactive CD4+ clones averaged roughly 70% with siplizumab and over 25% in controls.

The protocol was immunoSEQ multiplex PCR, while the TCRdb copy is restricted to in-frame clones and leaves out a portion. The repertoire holds roughly 75,000 clones, with 93% as singletons. From germline, CDR1 is SGHDT and CDR2 YYEEEE. Between the trimmed V and J ends, which lost 2 bases and 6 bases, there was a span of 8 bases. The CDR3 is made up of 12 amino acids. Note on this clone: Its antigen remains unknown.

Sequencing input: CD8+ T cells sorted from blood. The receptor's source is a human donor in good health. The chain recombines TRBV5-6 with TRBJ1-2, with unresolved D. CDR3 coding DNA: TGTGCCAGCAGCTTCGGCGGAGATGGCTACACCTTC. Translating it yields CASSFGGDGYTF. Variable domain in full (rest from reference TRBV5-6 and TRBJ1-2): DAGVTQSPTHLIKTRGQQVTLRCSPKSGHDTVSWYQQALGQGPQFIFQYYEEEERQRGNFPDRFSGHQFPNYSSELNVNALLLGDSALYLCASSFGGDGYTFGSGTRLTVV.